Below, 30 T cell receptor beta chains from the same sample are listed, as sequenced in a study of beta chain features in type 1 diabetes. As every portion of the isolated RNA was reverse transcribed, the sequencing read expressed TCRB transcripts. Generated by immunoSEQ multiplex PCR, the TCRdb table keeps only in-frame clones and is missing some. The data contain about 270,000 clones, less than 15% of them singletons. The sequenced sample was naive CD4+ T cells from blood. The receptors were sampled from a woman in her thirties or forties in good health.

V usage is TRBV5-4 and J usage is TRBJ2-1; D is perhaps TRBD1 (6 bases). Germline lookup yields CDR1 SGHNT and CDR2 YYREEE (reference sequence). V shed 3 bases and J shed 5 bases, with 15 bases lying between them. This CDR3 region has 15 residues. This CDR3 is CASSSNPGQNNEQFF. CDR3 nucleotides: TGTGCCAGCAGCTCAAACCCGGGACAAAACAATGAGCAGTTCTTC.

This clone was found a few times. This chain joins TRBV6-1 and TRBJ2-4; TRBD2 matches at 11 bases. The trim removed 4 bases at V and 6 bases at J, leaving 14 bases unmatched. This CDR3 spans 18 amino acids. Germline CDR1 MNHNS, CDR2 SASEGT. The chain's CDR3 is CASSAQPVAGGPGNIQYF. The DNA of the CDR3 is TGTGCCAGCAGTGCCCAGCCTGTAGCGGGGGGGCCGGGAAACATTCAGTACTTC.

Only a few counts were recorded for this clone. This chain connects TRBV19 to TRBJ1-2; tentatively, D is TRBD1 (6 bases). The CDR3 runs to 13 residues. V gave up 9 bases and J gave up 2 bases, with 13 bases separating them. Per germline, CDR1 LNHDA and CDR2 SQIVND (reference sequence). CDR3 residues: CASRIDRNYGYTF. As DNA, the CDR3 is TGTGCCAGCCGGATTGACAGGAACTATGGCTACACCTTC.

This clone was counted only a few times. The same CDR3 is also encoded by other DNA sequences in this sample. The chain couples TRBV6-5 to TRBJ2-5, with D possibly being TRBD2 (5 bases). Germline CDR1 MNHEY, CDR2 SVGAGI. V lost 6 bases and J 5 bases, leaving 7 bases between the germline ends. The CDR3 extends over 11 amino acids. The DNA of the CDR3 is TGTGCCAGCAGCCGCGGGGAGACCCAGTACTTC. Protein: CASSRGETQYF.

This clone was observed a few times. The genes are TRBV14 and TRBJ1-1, with unresolved D. The V end was cut by 5 bases, the J end by 12 bases, with 16 bases between. This CDR3 comprises 12 residues. Germline CDR1 SGHDN, CDR2 FVKESK. CDR3: CASSKGTLVSFF. In nucleotides, the CDR3 is TGTGCCAGCAGCAAAGGAACTTTAGTGTCTTTCTTT.

The V and J genes are TRBV6-5 and TRBJ2-7, with D possibly matching TRBD1 (6 bases). V lost 6 bases, J lost 4 bases, and 13 bases lay in between. The CDR3 spans 13 residues. Germline values: CDR1 MNHEY, CDR2 SVGAGI. This CDR3 is CASRRQAAYEQYF. CDR3 DNA sequence: TGTGCCAGCAGGAGACAGGCCGCGTACGAGCAGTACTTC.

The chain couples TRBV6-5 to TRBJ2-5, with 8 bases lining up with TRBD1. Losses at the gene ends were 5 bases for V and 2 bases for J; bases not matched to a gene: 4. Germline CDR1 and CDR2: MNHEY and SVGAGI. There are 14 residues in the CDR3. Written as DNA, the CDR3 is TGTGCCAGCAGTCTCCGGACAGGGCAAGAGACCCAGTACTTC. Amino acids: CASSLRTGQETQYF.

The rearrangement links TRBV7-9 to TRBJ2-5, with no clear D. This CDR3 comprises 13 residues. Germline V CDR1 and CDR2: SEHNR, FQNEAQ (reference sequence). V was trimmed by 5 bases and J by 5 bases, leaving 12 bases between them. The DNA for the CDR3 is TGTGCCAGCAGCCGAGGCGGTGGCGAGACCCAGTACTTC. Amino acids: CASSRGGGETQYF.

This clone was recorded a few times. The chain couples TRBV6-1 to TRBJ2-1; 8 bases are shared with TRBD2. Germline lookup yields CDR1 MNHNS and CDR2 SASEGT. With 4 bases clipped from V and 5 bases from J, the junction kept 7 bases outside the gene matches. This CDR3 has 15 amino acids. CDR3 DNA sequence: TGTGCCAGCAGTGCGCCAGCGGGGGCAAACAATGAGCAGTTCTTC. It specifies CASSAPAGANNEQFF.

In this sample, this clone turned up a few times. The rearrangement uses TRBV10-3 and TRBJ2-3, with a weak D call TRBD1 (6 bases). This CDR3 has 14 amino acids. V was trimmed by 5 bases and J by 0 bases, leaving 9 bases between them. The germline gives CDR1 ENHRY, CDR2 SYGVKD. The CDR3 sequence: CAISSGTSTDTQYF. Written as DNA, the CDR3 is TGTGCCATCAGTTCGGGGACAAGCACAGATACGCAGTATTTT.

This sequence joins TRBV10-2 and TRBJ1-6; D not resolved. Trimming removed 4 bases from V and 8 bases from J, with 9 bases in between. The CDR3 runs 13 residues. Germline loops: CDR1 WSHSY, CDR2 SAAADI. Written as DNA, the CDR3 is TGCGCCAGCAGTGGCGGGGTAGATTCACCCCTCCACTTT. Translated, it gives CASSGGVDSPLHF.

This clone was counted between two and nine times. The V and J genes are TRBV19 and TRBJ1-5, with D unclear. Germline lookup yields CDR1 LNHDA and CDR2 SQIVND (reference sequence). The CDR3 is 14 residues long. V was cut by 6 bases and J by 4 bases, with 13 bases left in between. CDR3: CASRKPDGNQPQHF. CDR3 nucleotide sequence: TGTGCCAGTAGGAAGCCCGACGGGAATCAGCCCCAGCATTTT.

The chain uses TRBV5-1 and TRBJ1-1; possibly TRBD1 for D (6 bases). The germline V gene has CDR1 SGHRS and CDR2 YFSETQ. Trimming shortened V by 0 bases and J by 0 bases, and 9 bases separated the two germline ends. The CDR3 length is 15 residues. The CDR3 nucleotides read TGCGCCAGCAGCTTGGCAGGGGTCATGAACACTGAAGCTTTCTTT. Its translation: CASSLAGVMNTEAFF.

This clone was observed a single time. The chain combines TRBV7-2 with TRBJ2-2; 8 bases map to TRBD2. Germline CDR1 is SGHTA and CDR2 is FQGNSA. The CDR3 contains 16 residues. The V and J ends lost 6 bases and 0 bases, in that order; junction bases with no gene match: 6. The CDR3 protein is CASSFSGATNTGELFF. The CDR3 nucleotides are TGTGCCAGCAGTTTTAGCGGGGCCACGAACACCGGGGAGCTGTTTTTT.

There are a few counts of this clone. The chain carries TRBV6-6 and TRBJ1-2; 8 bases are shared with TRBD1. The CDR3 runs to 12 residues. Germline CDR1 is MNHNY and CDR2 is SVGAGI (reference sequence). The CDR3 DNA sequence: TGTGGGTGCACAGGGGGTTACTATGGCTACACCTTC. Protein sequence: CGCTGGYYGYTF.

The CDR3 DNA follows: TGTGCCAGCAGGAAGTGGGGGGGCACAGATACGCAGTATTTT. This translates into CASRKWGGTDTQYF. The chain is built from TRBV7-2 and TRBJ2-3; TRBD2 is a possible D gene (6 bases). V gave up 6 bases and J gave up 1 base, with 11 bases separating them. The germline gives CDR1 SGHTA, CDR2 FQGNSA. The length of the CDR3 is 14 residues.

The chain recombines TRBV10-3 with TRBJ2-5; 7 nucleotides agree with TRBD1. Trimming took 0 bases from V and 3 from J; bases not matched to a gene: 1. Germline CDR1 reads ENHRY; CDR2 reads SYGVKD. The CDR3 runs 14 residues. CDR3 amino acids: CAISESGQEETQYF. DNA for the CDR3: TGTGCCATCAGTGAGTCTGGACAGGAAGAGACCCAGTACTTC.

This clone was picked up a small number of times. The chain is built from TRBV5-6 and TRBJ2-2; a possible D gene is TRBD2 (5 bases). The V gene lost 7 bases and the J gene lost 7 bases, with 17 bases spanning the gap. CDR3 length: 14 residues. In germline, CDR1 is SGHDT, CDR2 YYEEEE. CDR3 in amino acids: CASGPASLDGELFF. CDR3 nucleotide sequence: TGTGCCAGCGGCCCGGCTAGCTTGGACGGGGAGCTGTTTTTT.

Ten or more counts support this clone. The chain's CDR3 is CSVGQENTGELFF. The CDR3 DNA sequence: TGCAGCGTCGGACAGGAGAACACCGGGGAGCTGTTTTTT. This rearrangement joins TRBV29-1 to TRBJ2-2, with 7 bases aligning to TRBD1. The CDR3 runs to 13 residues. Germline trimming cut 6 bases from V and 1 base from J; bases unmatched to any gene: 2. Germline V CDR1 and CDR2: SQVTM, ANQGSEA.

The chain carries TRBV5-4 and TRBJ2-7; TRBD2 matches 7 bases. The CDR3 is made up of 14 amino acids. CDR1 SGHNT and CDR2 YYREEE come from the germline V gene (reference sequence). V shed 4 bases, J shed 4 bases, and the junction held 8 bases outside the gene matches. CDR3 in amino acids: CASSRPASGYEQYF. The CDR3 region has the DNA TGTGCCAGCAGCCGCCCGGCTAGCGGATACGAGCAGTACTTC.

This clone was picked up a small number of times. The chain links TRBV7-9 to TRBJ2-2; the match to TRBD2 covers 8 bases. Germline V CDR1 and CDR2: SEHNR, FQNEAQ (reference sequence). Losses at the gene ends were 1 base for V and 6 bases for J; bases not matched to a gene: 7. The CDR3 length is 16 residues. The CDR3 nucleotides read TGTGCCAGCAGCTTAGTCCCGGGACTAGGGGCCGGGGAGCTGTTTTTT. Protein sequence: CASSLVPGLGAGELFF.

This clone was counted once. An end of the junction does not agree with germline; a read error may underlie this. Other DNA sequences within the sample encode an identical CDR3. The genes are TRBV18 and TRBJ2-3; 8 nucleotides match TRBD1. Germline-derived CDR1 and CDR2 are KGHSH and LQKENI. The CDR3 extends over 15 amino acids. The CDR3 region has the DNA TGTGCCAGCTCACCATATCAGGGGGCAACAGACACGCAGTATTTT. Its protein product is CASSPYQGATDTQYF.

In its sample, this clone was seen a few times. This chain links TRBV2 with TRBJ2-5; tentative D call: TRBD1 (5 bases). The germline V gene has CDR1 SNHLY and CDR2 FYNNEI. The ends were cut back, 11 bases at V and 4 bases at J, with 11 bases in the middle. The CDR3 extends over 11 amino acids. CDR3 in amino acids: CARRRGETQYF. In DNA, the CDR3 is TGTGCCCGCCGTAGGGGAGAGACCCAGTACTTC.

This rearrangement joins TRBV9 to TRBJ2-1, with 13 bases fitting TRBD2. Per germline, CDR1 SGDLS and CDR2 YYNGEE. The CDR3 covers 16 residues. V lost 3 bases and J lost 7; bases outside the gene matches: 7. The CDR3 DNA reads as TGTGCCAGCAGCGGGCTACTAGCGGGGGGGATAAATGAGCAGTTCTTC. It encodes CASSGLLAGGINEQFF.

This chain links TRBV7-2 with TRBJ1-5, with 9 bases identical to TRBD1. Germline V gene lookup returns CDR1 SGHTA and CDR2 FQGNSA. V shed 5 bases, J shed 6 bases, and the junction held 14 bases outside the gene matches. The CDR3 sequence is 17 residues long. CDR3 region: CASSVVRDRVYGQPQHF. The CDR3 bases are TGTGCCAGCAGCGTCGTCCGGGACAGGGTATATGGTCAGCCCCAGCATTTT.

The rearrangement links TRBV15 to TRBJ2-3; possibly TRBD2 for D (5 bases). Germline CDR1 and CDR2: LNHNV and YYDKDF (reference sequence). Trimming removed 6 bases from V and 0 bases from J, with 10 bases in between. The CDR3 contains 14 residues. CDR3 DNA sequence: TGTGCCACCAGGTTAGAGGGTAGCACAGATACGCAGTATTTT. Protein product: CATRLEGSTDTQYF.

The V gene is TRBV7-2, the J gene TRBJ2-1; 10 nucleotides align to TRBD1. CDR1 SGHTA and CDR2 FQGNSA come from the germline V gene. The CDR3 sequence is 14 residues long. V was clipped by 4 bases and J by 12 bases; unmatched bases: 9. CDR3 in amino acids: CASSSGQGVRWQFF. The CDR3 bases are TGTGCCAGCAGCTCCGGACAGGGGGTCCGCTGGCAGTTCTTC.

This sequence joins TRBV4-3 and TRBJ1-3; D unresolved. The ends were cut back, 0 bases at V and 4 bases at J, with 10 bases in the middle. Germline assignment: CDR1 LGHNA and CDR2 YSLEER. The CDR3 has 15 amino acids. The CDR3 here is CASSQDAVRGNTIYF. CDR3 sequence (DNA): TGCGCCAGCAGCCAAGATGCGGTCCGAGGAAACACCATATATTTT.

This clone was found a few times. The chain joins TRBV29-1 to TRBJ2-5; D might be TRBD1 (6 bases). Trimming took 7 bases from V and 3 from J, leaving 15 bases between them. Germline V gene data show CDR1 as SQVTM and CDR2 as ANQGSEA. The CDR3 is 13 residues long. CDR3 in amino acids: CSAWTAMEETQYF. In DNA, the CDR3 is TGCAGCGCGTGGACAGCGATGGAAGAGACCCAGTACTTC.

This clone was recorded a few times. The V and J genes are TRBV7-9 and TRBJ1-1; a possible D gene is TRBD1 (5 bases). Germline assignment: CDR1 SEHNR and CDR2 FQNEAQ (reference sequence). The CDR3 runs 15 residues. Trimming pared 5 bases from V and 5 bases from J, leaving 18 bases between. As DNA, the CDR3 is TGTGCCAGCAGCCGGCACGTGGGGGGAGAGACTGAAGCTTTCTTT. Its translation is CASSRHVGGETEAFF.